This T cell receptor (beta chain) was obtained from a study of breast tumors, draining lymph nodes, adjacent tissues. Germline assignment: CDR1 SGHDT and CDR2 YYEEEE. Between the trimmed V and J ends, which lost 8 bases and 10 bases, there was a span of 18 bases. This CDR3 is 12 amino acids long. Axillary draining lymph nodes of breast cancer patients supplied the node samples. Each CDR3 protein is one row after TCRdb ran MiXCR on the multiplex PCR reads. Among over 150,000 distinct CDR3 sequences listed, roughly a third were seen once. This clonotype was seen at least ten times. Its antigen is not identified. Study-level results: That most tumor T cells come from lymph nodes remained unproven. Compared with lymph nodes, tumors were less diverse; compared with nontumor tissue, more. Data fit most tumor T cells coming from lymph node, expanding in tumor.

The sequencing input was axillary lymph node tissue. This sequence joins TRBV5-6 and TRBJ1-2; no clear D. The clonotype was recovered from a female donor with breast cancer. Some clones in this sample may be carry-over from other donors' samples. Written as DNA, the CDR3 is TGTGCCAGTAGATACCTGTCAGACCTCTACACCTTC. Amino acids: CASRYLSDLYTF. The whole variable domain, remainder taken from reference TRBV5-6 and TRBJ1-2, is DAGVTQSPTHLIKTRGQQVTLRCSPKSGHDTVSWYQQALGQGPQFIFQYYEEEERQRGNFPDRFSGHQFPNYSSELNVNALLLGDSALYLCASRYLSDLYTFGSGTRLTVV.